This TCR beta chain was recorded in a study of immune cell composition in non-small cell lung cancer. Clones were read by immunoSEQ multiplex PCR, and TCRdb kept only the in-frame ones, dropping some. The table records some 13,000 clones, approximately 70% of them present only once. V was trimmed by 6 bases and J by 9 bases, leaving 17 bases between them. Germline V gene data show CDR1 as SGHAT and CDR2 as FQDESV (reference sequence). The CDR3 is 13 residues long. Sequences were obtained from lung tumor tissue. The sequence derives from a human donor with non-small cell lung cancer. The chain carries TRBV11-1 and TRBJ1-1; D possibly corresponds to TRBD1 (5 bases). DNA of the CDR3: TGTGCCAGCAGATTAACCGACAGAGGAAAAGCTTTCTTT. This encodes CASRLTDRGKAFF.